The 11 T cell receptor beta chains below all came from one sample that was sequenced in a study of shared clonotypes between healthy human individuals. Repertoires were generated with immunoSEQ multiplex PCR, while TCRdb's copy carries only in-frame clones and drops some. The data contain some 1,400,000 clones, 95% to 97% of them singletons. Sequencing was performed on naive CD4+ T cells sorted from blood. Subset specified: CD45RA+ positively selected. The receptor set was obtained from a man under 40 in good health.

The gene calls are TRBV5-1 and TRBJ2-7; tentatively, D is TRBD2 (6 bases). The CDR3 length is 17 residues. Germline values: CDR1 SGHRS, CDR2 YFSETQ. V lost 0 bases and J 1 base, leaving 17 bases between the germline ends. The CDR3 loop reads CASSLAAGRWESYEQYF. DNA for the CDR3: TGCGCCAGCAGCTTGGCCGCGGGACGTTGGGAATCCTACGAGCAGTACTTC.

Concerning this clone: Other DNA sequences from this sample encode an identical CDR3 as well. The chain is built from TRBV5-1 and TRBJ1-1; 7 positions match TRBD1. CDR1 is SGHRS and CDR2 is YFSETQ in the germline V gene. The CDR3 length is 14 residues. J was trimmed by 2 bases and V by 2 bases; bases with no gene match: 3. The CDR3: CASSFNRGNTEAFF. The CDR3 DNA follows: TGCGCCAGCAGCTTCAACAGGGGAAACACTGAAGCTTTCTTT.

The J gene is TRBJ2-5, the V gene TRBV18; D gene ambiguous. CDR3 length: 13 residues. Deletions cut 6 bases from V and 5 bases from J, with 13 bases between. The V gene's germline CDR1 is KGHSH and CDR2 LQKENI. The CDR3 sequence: CASSLVLIETQYF. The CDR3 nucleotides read TGTGCCAGCTCCCTAGTTTTAATCGAGACCCAGTACTTC.

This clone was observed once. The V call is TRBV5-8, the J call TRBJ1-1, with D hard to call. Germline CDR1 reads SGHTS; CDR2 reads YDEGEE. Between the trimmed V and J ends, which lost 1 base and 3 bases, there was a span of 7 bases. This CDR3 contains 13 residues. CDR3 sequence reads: CASSLWEDTEAFF. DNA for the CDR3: TGTGCCAGCAGCTTGTGGGAGGACACTGAAGCTTTCTTT.

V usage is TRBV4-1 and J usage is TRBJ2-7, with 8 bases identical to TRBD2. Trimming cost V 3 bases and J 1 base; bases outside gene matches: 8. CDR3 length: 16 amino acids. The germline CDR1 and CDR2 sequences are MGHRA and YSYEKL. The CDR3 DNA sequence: TGCGCCAGCAGCCAGGTTCCAGCGGGAGTGTCCTACGAGCAGTACTTC. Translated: CASSQVPAGVSYEQYF.

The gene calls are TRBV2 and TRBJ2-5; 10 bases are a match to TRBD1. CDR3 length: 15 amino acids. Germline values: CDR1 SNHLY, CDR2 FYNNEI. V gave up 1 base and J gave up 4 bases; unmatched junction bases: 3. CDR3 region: CASSEGDRGLETQYF. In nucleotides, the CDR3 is TGTGCCAGCAGTGAAGGGGACAGGGGCTTAGAGACCCAGTACTTC.

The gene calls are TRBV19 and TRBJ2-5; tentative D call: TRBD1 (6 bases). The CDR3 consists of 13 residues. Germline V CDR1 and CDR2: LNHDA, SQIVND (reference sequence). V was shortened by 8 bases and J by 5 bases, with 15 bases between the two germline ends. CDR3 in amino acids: CASRAGTWETQYF. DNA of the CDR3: TGTGCCAGTCGTGCCGGGACATGGGAGACCCAGTACTTC.

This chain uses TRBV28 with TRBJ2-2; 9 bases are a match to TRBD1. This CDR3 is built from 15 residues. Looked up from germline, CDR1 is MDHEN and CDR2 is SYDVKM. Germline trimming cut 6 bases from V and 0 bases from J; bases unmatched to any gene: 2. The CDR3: CASRGDRANTGELFF. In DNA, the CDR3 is TGTGCCAGCAGGGGGGACAGGGCGAACACCGGGGAGCTGTTTTTT.

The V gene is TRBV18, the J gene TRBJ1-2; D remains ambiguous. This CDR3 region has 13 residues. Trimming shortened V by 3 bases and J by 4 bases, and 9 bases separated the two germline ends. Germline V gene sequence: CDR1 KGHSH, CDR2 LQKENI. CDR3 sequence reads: CASSPVSLYGYTF. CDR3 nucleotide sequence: TGTGCCAGCTCACCTGTCAGTCTCTATGGCTACACCTTC.

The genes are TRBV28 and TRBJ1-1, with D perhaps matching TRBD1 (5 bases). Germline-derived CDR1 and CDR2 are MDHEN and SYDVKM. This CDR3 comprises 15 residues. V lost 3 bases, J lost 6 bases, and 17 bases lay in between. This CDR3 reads CASSFGAAGSPEAFF. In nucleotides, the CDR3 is TGTGCCAGCAGTTTTGGGGCAGCGGGGAGTCCTGAAGCTTTCTTT.

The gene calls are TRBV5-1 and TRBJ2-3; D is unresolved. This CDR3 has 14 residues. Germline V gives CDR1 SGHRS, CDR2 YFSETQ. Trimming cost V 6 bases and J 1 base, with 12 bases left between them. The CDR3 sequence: CASNIIPGTDTQYF. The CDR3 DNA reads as TGCGCCAGCAACATCATCCCCGGCACAGATACGCAGTATTTT.